A selection of T cell receptor beta chains follows, all from one sample in a study of OX40 agonist ivuxolimab in advanced cancers. Profiling relied on immunoSEQ multiplex PCR, and the TCRdb table lists in-frame clones only, not all of them. The sample carries 43,000 or so clones, roughly 86% recorded once. This specimen consisted of CD4+ or CD8+ T cells sorted from blood, obtained in a trial of the OX40 agonist ivuxolimab. The receptors derive from an adult with an advanced solid tumor such as melanoma, head and neck, liver or kidney cancer. CDR3s include the opening cysteine and the closing phenylalanine or tryptophan. The order of the fields is V gene, clone size, D gene, J gene, CDR3 protein, CDR3 DNA. A D gene is named only where the DNA matches it firmly. Part of the rows lack a size; the others show once, few, many or a class for expanded clones.

TRBV9,-,-,TRBJ2-5,CASSVDSIEGETQYF,TGTGCCAGCAGCGTAGACAGTATAGAGGGGGAGACCCAGTACTTC
TRBV6-4,-,TRBD1,TRBJ1-1,CASRKVPGGSSTEAFF,TGTGCCAGCAGGAAAGTTCCAGGGGGCTCTAGCACTGAAGCTTTCTTT
TRBV28,-,TRBD1,TRBJ2-1,CASSFLTGVSYNEQFF,TGTGCCAGCAGTTTCCTCACAGGGGTTTCCTACAATGAGCAGTTCTTC
TRBV9,-,-,TRBJ2-1,CASSPWTGKLNEQFF,TGTGCCAGCAGCCCATGGACGGGAAAACTCAATGAGCAGTTCTTC
TRBV4-1,-,-,TRBJ2-7,CASSPAAGSSYEQYF,TGCGCCAGCAGCCCAGCGGCGGGAAGCTCCTACGAGCAGTACTTC
TRBV5-1,-,-,TRBJ2-7,CASSLVRGTTYEQYF,TGCGCCAGCAGCTTGGTTAGGGGGACGACCTACGAGCAGTACTTC
TRBV5-3,-,TRBD1,TRBJ1-2,CARSPRDRNYGYTF,TGTGCCAGAAGTCCTAGGGACAGAAACTATGGCTACACCTTC
TRBV6-5,-,-,TRBJ2-1,CASNYRDYEDEQFF,TGTGCCAGCAATTACCGGGATTATGAGGATGAGCAGTTCTTC
TRBV5-4,medium-sized,-,TRBJ2-1,CASSPDLDEQFF,TGTGCCAGCAGCCCGGACCTGGATGAGCAGTTCTTC
TRBV6-6,-,-,TRBJ1-1,CASSLIGLGTEAFF,TGTGCCAGCAGTTTGATCGGGCTGGGGACTGAAGCTTTCTTT
TRBV28,few,-,TRBJ1-1,CASRWTVNTEAFF,TGTGCCAGCAGATGGACAGTGAACACTGAAGCTTTCTTT
TRBV4-3,few,-,TRBJ2-3,CASSQDLTDTQYF,TGCGCCAGCAGCCAAGACCTTACAGATACGCAGTATTTT
TRBV5-1,-,-,TRBJ2-7,CASSLGGVEQYF,TGCGCCAGCAGCTTGGGAGGGGTCGAGCAGTACTTC
TRBV30,-,-,TRBJ1-1,CAWSLPSIGTEAFF,TGTGCCTGGAGTTTACCCTCGATTGGAACTGAAGCTTTCTTT
TRBV5-1,-,TRBD2,TRBJ2-7,CASSLETSGFYEQYF,TGCGCCAGCAGCTTGGAAACTAGCGGGTTCTACGAGCAGTACTTC
TRBV6-5,-,-,TRBJ1-2,CASSYGPQGSDYGYTF,TGTGCCAGCAGTTATGGCCCCCAAGGCTCGGACTATGGCTACACCTTC
TRBV7-9,-,-,TRBJ2-7,CASSLTPQGGNYEQYF,TGTGCCAGCAGCTTAACCCCGCAGGGGGGTAATTACGAGCAGTACTTC
TRBV9,-,-,TRBJ1-2,CASSGNRETSNYGYTF,TGTGCCAGCAGCGGGAACAGGGAGACCTCTAACTATGGCTACACCTTC
TRBV7-9,-,-,TRBJ2-7,CASGEYEQYF,TGTGCCAGTGGGGAATACGAGCAGTACTTC
TRBV7-9,-,TRBD2,TRBJ2-7,CASSLEGGRAYEQYF,TGTGCCAGCAGCTTAGAAGGTGGGAGGGCCTACGAGCAGTACTTC
TRBV7-9,-,-,TRBJ2-7,CASSFNGNPYEQYF,TGTGCCAGCAGCTTTAACGGGAATCCCTACGAGCAGTACTTC
TRBV19,-,-,TRBJ1-1,CASSIVREVWTEAFF,TGTGCCAGTAGTATAGTCAGGGAAGTATGGACTGAAGCTTTCTTT
TRBV19,-,TRBD1,TRBJ2-7,CASSTGRNYEQYF,TGTGCCAGTTCGACAGGGAGAAACTACGAGCAGTACTTC
TRBV7-9,-,TRBD1,TRBJ2-7,CASSFWDSSYEQYF,TGTGCCAGCAGTTTCTGGGACAGCTCCTACGAGCAGTACTTC
TRBV5-1,-,TRBD2,TRBJ2-1,CASSSSGNNEQFF,TGCGCCAGCAGCTCTAGCGGTAACAATGAGCAGTTCTTC
TRBV28,-,-,TRBJ2-1,CASSSLSQGHNEQFF,TGTGCCAGCAGTTCCCTATCTCAAGGGCACAATGAGCAGTTCTTC
TRBV4-3,-,-,TRBJ2-6,CASSQARGGAGANVLTF,TGCGCCAGCAGCCAGGCGAGGGGGGGGGCGGGGGCCAACGTCCTGACTTTC
TRBV18,-,TRBD1,TRBJ1-3,CASSHRDRLQTSGNTIYF,TGTGCCAGCTCACACCGGGACAGACTCCAGACCTCTGGAAACACCATATATTTT